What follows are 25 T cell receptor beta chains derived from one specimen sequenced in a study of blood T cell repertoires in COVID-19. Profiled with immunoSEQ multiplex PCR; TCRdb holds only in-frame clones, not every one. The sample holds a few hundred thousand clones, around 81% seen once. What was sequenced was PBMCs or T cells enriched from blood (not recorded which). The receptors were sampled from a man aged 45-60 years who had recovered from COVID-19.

This CDR3 is CASSLALSTEAFF. The CDR3, as DNA: TGCGCCAGCAGCTTGGCTCTCTCGACTGAAGCTTTCTTT. This chain uses TRBV5-1 with TRBJ1-1; D unresolved. This CDR3 region has 13 residues. V was pared by 0 bases and J by 5 bases, with 8 bases between. Germline V lookup: CDR1 SGHRS, CDR2 YFSETQ.

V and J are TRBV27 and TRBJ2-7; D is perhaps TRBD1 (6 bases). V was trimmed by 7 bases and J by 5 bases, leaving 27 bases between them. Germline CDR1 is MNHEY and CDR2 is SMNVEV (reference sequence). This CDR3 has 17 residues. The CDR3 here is CASTPLSRQQGIHEQYF. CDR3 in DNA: TGTGCCAGCACCCCTTTATCGAGGCAGCAGGGGATCCACGAGCAGTACTTC.

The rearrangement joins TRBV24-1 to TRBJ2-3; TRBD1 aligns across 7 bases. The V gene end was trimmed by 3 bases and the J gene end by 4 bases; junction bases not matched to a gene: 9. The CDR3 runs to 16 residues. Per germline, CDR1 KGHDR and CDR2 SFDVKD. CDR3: CATSDQYTGVADTQYF. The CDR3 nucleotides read TGTGCCACCAGTGATCAATACACAGGGGTGGCAGATACGCAGTATTTT.

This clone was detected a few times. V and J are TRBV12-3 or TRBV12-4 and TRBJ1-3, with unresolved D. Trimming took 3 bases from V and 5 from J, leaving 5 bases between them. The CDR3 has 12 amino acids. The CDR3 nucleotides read TGTGCCAGCAGTTTTCAAAGAAACACCATATATTTT. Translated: CASSFQRNTIYF.

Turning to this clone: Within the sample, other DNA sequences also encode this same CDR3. The CDR3 DNA follows: TGCAGCGTTGGACAGGGCGACACTGAAGCTTTCTTT. This encodes CSVGQGDTEAFF. The V and J genes are TRBV29-1 and TRBJ1-1; 7 bases align to TRBD1. Germline CDR1 is SQVTM and CDR2 is ANQGSEA. J gave up 3 bases and V 4 bases, and 2 bases lay outside the gene matches. CDR3 length: 12 residues.

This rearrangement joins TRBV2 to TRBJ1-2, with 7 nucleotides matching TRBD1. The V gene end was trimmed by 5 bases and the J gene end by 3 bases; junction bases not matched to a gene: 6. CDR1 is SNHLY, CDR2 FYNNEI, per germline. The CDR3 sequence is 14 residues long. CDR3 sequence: CASSRTGDYYGYTF. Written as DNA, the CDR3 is TGTGCCAGCAGTAGAACAGGGGATTACTATGGCTACACCTTC.

CDR3 sequence: CASSLPLRSGRAGEQFF. Written as DNA, the CDR3 is TGTGCCAGCAGCTTACCCCTTAGAAGCGGGAGGGCCGGGGAGCAGTTCTTC. The rearrangement joins TRBV11-2 to TRBJ2-1, with 10 positions matching TRBD2. The germline CDR1 and CDR2 sequences are SGHAT and FQNNGV. J lost 10 bases, V lost 2 bases, and 14 bases had no gene match. There are 17 residues in the CDR3.

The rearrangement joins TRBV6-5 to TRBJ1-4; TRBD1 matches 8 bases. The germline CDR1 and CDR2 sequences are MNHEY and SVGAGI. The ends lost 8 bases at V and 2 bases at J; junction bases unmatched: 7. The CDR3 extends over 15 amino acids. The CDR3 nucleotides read TGTGCCAGCGGCCAGGGGGCTCGCACTAATGAAAAACTGTTTTTT. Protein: CASGQGARTNEKLFF.

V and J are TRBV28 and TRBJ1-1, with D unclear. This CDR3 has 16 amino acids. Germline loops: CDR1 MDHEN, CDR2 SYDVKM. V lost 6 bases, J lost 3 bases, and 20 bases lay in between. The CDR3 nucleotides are TGTGCCAGCAGGCCGAGTGCGGGCGCGGTGGACACTGAAGCTTTCTTT. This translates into CASRPSAGAVDTEAFF.

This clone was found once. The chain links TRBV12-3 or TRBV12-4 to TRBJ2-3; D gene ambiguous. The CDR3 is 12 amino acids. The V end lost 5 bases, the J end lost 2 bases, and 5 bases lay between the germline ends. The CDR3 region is CASSPSTDTQYF. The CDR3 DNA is TGTGCCAGCAGTCCCTCCACAGATACGCAGTATTTT.

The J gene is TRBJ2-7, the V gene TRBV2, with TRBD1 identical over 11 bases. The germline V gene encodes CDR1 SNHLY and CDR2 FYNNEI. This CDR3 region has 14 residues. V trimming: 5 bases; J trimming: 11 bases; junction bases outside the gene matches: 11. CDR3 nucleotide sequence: TGTGCCAGCAGTATCCTCGGACAGGGGGCGCGGAAGTACTTC. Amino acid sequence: CASSILGQGARKYF.

The CDR3 loop is CASSNLQVPSSGANVLTF. The CDR3, as DNA: TGTGCCAGTAGTAATTTACAGGTTCCGAGCTCTGGGGCCAACGTCCTGACTTTC. The V and J genes are TRBV19 and TRBJ2-6, with D possibly matching TRBD1 (5 bases). V dropped 4 bases and J dropped 0 bases, with 16 bases sitting between them. CDR1 LNHDA and CDR2 SQIVND come from the germline V gene (reference sequence). The CDR3 consists of 18 residues.

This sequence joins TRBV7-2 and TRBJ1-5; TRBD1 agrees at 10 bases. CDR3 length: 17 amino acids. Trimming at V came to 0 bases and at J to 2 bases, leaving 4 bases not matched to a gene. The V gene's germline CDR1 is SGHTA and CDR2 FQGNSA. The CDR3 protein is CASSLAGTGVGNQPQHF. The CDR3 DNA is TGTGCCAGCAGCTTAGCCGGGACAGGGGTTGGCAATCAGCCCCAGCATTTT.

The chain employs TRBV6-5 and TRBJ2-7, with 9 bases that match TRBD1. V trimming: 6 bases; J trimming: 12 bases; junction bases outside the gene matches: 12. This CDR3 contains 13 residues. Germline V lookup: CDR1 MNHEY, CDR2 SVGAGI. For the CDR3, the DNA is TGTGCCAGCAGGCGGACTGGACAGGGGTTTTTGTACTTC. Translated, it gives CASRRTGQGFLYF.

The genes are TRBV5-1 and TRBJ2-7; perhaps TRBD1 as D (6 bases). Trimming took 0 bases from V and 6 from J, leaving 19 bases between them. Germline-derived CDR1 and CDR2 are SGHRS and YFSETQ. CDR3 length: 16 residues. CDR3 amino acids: CASSLGAGQPGGEQYF. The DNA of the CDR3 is TGCGCCAGCAGCTTGGGTGCCGGACAGCCTGGCGGCGAGCAGTACTTC.

The CDR3 loop is CASSFAGGSSYEQYF. The CDR3, as DNA: TGTGCCAGCAGCTTTGCAGGGGGCTCCTCCTACGAGCAGTACTTC. The chain employs TRBV28 and TRBJ2-7; 8 bases align to TRBD1. Trimming at V came to 6 bases and at J to 0 bases, leaving 7 bases not matched to a gene. The CDR3 is made up of 15 amino acids. Looked up from germline, CDR1 is MDHEN and CDR2 is SYDVKM.

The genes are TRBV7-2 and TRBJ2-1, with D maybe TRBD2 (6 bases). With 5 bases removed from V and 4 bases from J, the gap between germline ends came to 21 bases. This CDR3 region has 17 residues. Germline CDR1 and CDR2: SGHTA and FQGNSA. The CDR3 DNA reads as TGTGCCAGCAGCCCCCGGGTCCTGGGACGGGGGTACAATGAGCAGTTCTTC. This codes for CASSPRVLGRGYNEQFF.

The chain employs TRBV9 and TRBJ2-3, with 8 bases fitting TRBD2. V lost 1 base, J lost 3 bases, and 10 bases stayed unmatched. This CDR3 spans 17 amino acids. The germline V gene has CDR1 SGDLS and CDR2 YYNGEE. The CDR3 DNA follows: TGTGCCAGCAGCGTAAAGGCCGCGGCTAGCGGGACAGATACGCAGTATTTT. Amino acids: CASSVKAAASGTDTQYF.

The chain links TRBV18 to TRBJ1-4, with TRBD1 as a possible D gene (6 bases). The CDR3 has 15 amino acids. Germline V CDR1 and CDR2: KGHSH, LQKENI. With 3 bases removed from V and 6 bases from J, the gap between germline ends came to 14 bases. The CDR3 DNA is TGTGCCAGCTCACCGCTGGGGACAAGAGATGAAAAACTGTTTTTT. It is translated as CASSPLGTRDEKLFF.

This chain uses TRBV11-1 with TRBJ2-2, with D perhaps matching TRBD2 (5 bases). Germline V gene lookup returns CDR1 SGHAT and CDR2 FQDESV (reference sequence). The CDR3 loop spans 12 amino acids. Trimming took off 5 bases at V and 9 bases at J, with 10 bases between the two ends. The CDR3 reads CASSRGDWELFF. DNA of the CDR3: TGTGCCAGCAGCCGGGGTGACTGGGAGCTGTTTTTT. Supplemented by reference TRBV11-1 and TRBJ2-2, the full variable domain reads EAEVAQSPRYKITEKSQAVAFWCDPISGHATLYWYRQILGQGPELLVQFQDESVVDDSQLPKDRFSAERLKGVDSTLKIQPAELGDSAMYLCASSRGDWELFFGEGSRLTVL.

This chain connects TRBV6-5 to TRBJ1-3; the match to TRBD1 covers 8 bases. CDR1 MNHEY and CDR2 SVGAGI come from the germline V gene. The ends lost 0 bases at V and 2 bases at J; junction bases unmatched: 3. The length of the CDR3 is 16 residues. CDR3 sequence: CASSYSRTGTGNTIYF. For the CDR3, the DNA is TGTGCCAGCAGTTACTCGAGGACAGGGACTGGAAACACCATATATTTT.

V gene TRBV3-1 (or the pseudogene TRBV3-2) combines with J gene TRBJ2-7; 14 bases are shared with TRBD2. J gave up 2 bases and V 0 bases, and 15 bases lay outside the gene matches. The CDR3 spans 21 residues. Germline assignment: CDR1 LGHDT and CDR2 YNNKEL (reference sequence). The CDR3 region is CASSQEPFRGLAGEGTYEQYF. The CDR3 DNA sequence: TGTGCCAGCAGCCAAGAGCCATTTCGGGGACTAGCGGGAGAGGGGACCTACGAGCAGTACTTC.

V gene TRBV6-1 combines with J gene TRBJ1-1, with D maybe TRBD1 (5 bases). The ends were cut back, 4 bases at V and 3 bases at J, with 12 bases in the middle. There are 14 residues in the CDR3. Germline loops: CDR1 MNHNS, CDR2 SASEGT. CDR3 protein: CASSAAGRDTEAFF. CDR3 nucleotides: TGTGCCAGCAGTGCAGCAGGGAGGGACACTGAAGCTTTCTTT.

The CDR3 sequence: CASSLQGAKAFF. The CDR3 DNA follows: TGTGCCAGCAGCCTACAGGGGGCCAAAGCTTTCTTT. This chain joins TRBV7-9 and TRBJ1-1; 9 bases line up with TRBD1. Germline assignment: CDR1 SEHNR and CDR2 FQNEAQ (reference sequence). The CDR3 runs to 12 residues. The J segment lost 9 bases and the V segment lost 5 bases, leaving 4 bases of the junction unmatched.

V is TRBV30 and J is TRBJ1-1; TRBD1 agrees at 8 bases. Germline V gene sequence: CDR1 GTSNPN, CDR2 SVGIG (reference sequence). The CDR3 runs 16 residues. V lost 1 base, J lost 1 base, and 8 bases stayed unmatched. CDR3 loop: CAWSAGGGHRNTEAFF. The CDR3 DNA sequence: TGTGCCTGGAGTGCAGGGGGCGGTCATAGGAACACTGAAGCTTTCTTT.